This T cell receptor (beta chain) appears in the sequencing data of a study of identical twins. Using its own MiXCR run on the 5' RACE reads, TCRdb lists one record per CDR3 protein. Here the sample spans 200,000 to 250,000 distinct CDR3 sequences, 6% to 7% being singletons. V was trimmed by 3 bases and J by 3 bases, leaving 9 bases between them. Germline V lookup: CDR1 DFQATT, CDR2 SNEGSKA (reference sequence). The CDR3 totals 13 residues. There are many counts of this clonotype. These same records also appear under a second study, on T cells expressing NK-cell markers.

This chain links TRBV20-1 with TRBJ2-1; D ambiguous. The sequenced sample consisted of CD8+ T cells sorted from blood. This receptor was identified in a woman between 18 and 29 years old in good health. The CDR3 spells CSASGELYNEQFF. The CDR3 bases are TGCAGTGCTAGCGGAGAACTCTACAATGAGCAGTTCTTC.